Sequencing of this T cell receptor (beta chain) was carried out in a study of T cells in localized non-small cell lung cancer. Study conclusions and caveats: Across samples, adjacent lung featured a median around 57 of the top 100 tumor clones. The tumor had only one region sequenced, so heterogeneity remains possible. Clonality peaked in uninvolved adjacent lung rather than tumor. Longer overall survival was seen with higher T cell density measured in blood.

This CDR3 spans 16 amino acids. Some clones are missing from TCRdb's copy, which holds only in-frame ones; the method was immunoSEQ multiplex PCR. The sample carries 20,000 to 25,000 clones, around 88% recorded once. Note on this clone: Its antigen is undetermined.

The chain employs TRBV21-1 and TRBJ2-7; TRBD1, the table's D call, lacks a check against the DNA. TRBV21-1 is a known pseudogene. The TCR sequence derives from a woman aged 40-69 years with stage III lung adenocarcinoma. The sample was peripheral blood mononuclear cells, taken before any cancer treatment. CDR3 sequence: CASSKIRQGTHYEQYF. CDR3 DNA: TGTGCCAGCAGCAAAATTAGACAGGGAACCCACTACGAGCAGTACTTC.